Each of the 25 T cell receptor beta chains below was sequenced from the same sample in a study of cytomegalovirus exposure and HLA in healthy donors. Measured with immunoSEQ multiplex PCR; TCRdb has only the in-frame clones, and not every one. Among approximately 99,000 clones listed, approximately 96% were seen once. Sequenced: PBMCs. The source is a woman aged 18 to 35 in good health and CMV-seronegative.

V gene TRBV5-4 combines with J gene TRBJ2-3; TRBD2 matches at 9 bases. The CDR3 contains 16 residues. V gave up 1 base and J gave up 4 bases; unmatched junction bases: 7. Germline values: CDR1 SGHNT, CDR2 YYREEE (reference sequence). The CDR3 region is CASSLRWRGGSDTQYF. DNA of the CDR3: TGTGCCAGCAGCTTGAGGTGGCGGGGGGGCTCAGATACGCAGTATTTT.

The gene calls are TRBV5-1 and TRBJ1-1; D is ambiguous. Germline CDR1 SGHRS, CDR2 YFSETQ. V was trimmed by 4 bases and J by 0 bases, leaving 4 bases between them. This CDR3 has 12 residues. The CDR3 DNA reads TGCGCCAGCAGCCTATTGAACACTGAAGCTTTCTTT. Amino acids: CASSLLNTEAFF.

This chain uses TRBV18 with TRBJ1-1, with D possibly TRBD1 on 5 matching bases. The CDR3 extends over 14 amino acids. V was cut by 2 bases and J by 1 base, with 8 bases left in between. Germline loops: CDR1 KGHSH, CDR2 LQKENI. The CDR3 DNA reads as TGTGCCAGCTCACCAGGGGCAGGGAACACTGAAGCTTTCTTT. Protein product: CASSPGAGNTEAFF.

The chain uses TRBV6-5 and TRBJ1-5, with 9 nucleotides matching TRBD1. CDR3 length: 14 amino acids. V gave up 6 bases and J gave up 0 bases; unmatched junction bases: 0. The germline V gene has CDR1 MNHEY and CDR2 SVGAGI. The CDR3 DNA sequence: TGTGCCAGCAGGGGACAGGGTAGCAATCAGCCCCAGCATTTT. This sequence encodes CASRGQGSNQPQHF.

This rearrangement joins TRBV7-9 to TRBJ2-7; 8 nucleotides align to TRBD2. CDR3 size: 16 residues. In germline, CDR1 is SEHNR, CDR2 FQNEAQ (reference sequence). Trimming at V came to 3 bases and at J to 0 bases, leaving 7 bases not matched to a gene. CDR3 nucleotides: TGTGCCAGCAGCTTCGAGGGGGGACTAGACTCCTACGAGCAGTACTTC. Residues: CASSFEGGLDSYEQYF.

The V gene is TRBV5-1, the J gene TRBJ1-1; D might be TRBD1 (5 bases). The CDR3 has 15 amino acids. Per the germline V gene, CDR1 is SGHRS and CDR2 is YFSETQ. V was trimmed by 3 bases and J by 0 bases, leaving 12 bases between them. The CDR3 bases are TGCGCCAGCAGCTACGACAGCTACATGAACACTGAAGCTTTCTTT. Its protein product is CASSYDSYMNTEAFF. Together with reference TRBV5-1 and TRBJ1-1, the CDR3 gives the full variable domain: KAGVTQTPRYLIKTRGQQVTLSCSPISGHRSVSWYQQTPGQGLQFLFEYFSETQRNKGNFPGRFSGRQFSNSRSEMNVSTLELGDSALYLCASSYDSYMNTEAFFGQGTRLTVV.

The V call is TRBV4-1, the J call TRBJ1-1; D is unresolved. The length of the CDR3 is 15 residues. Trimming left V 0 bases short and J 0 bases short, with 8 bases between. Per germline, CDR1 MGHRA and CDR2 YSYEKL. The CDR3 nucleotides are TGCGCCAGCAGCCAAGATCACGGGATGAACACTGAAGCTTTCTTT. It is translated as CASSQDHGMNTEAFF.

Only one count was recorded for this clone. This chain uses TRBV6-5 with TRBJ1-2, with no clear D. The germline V gene has CDR1 MNHEY and CDR2 SVGAGI. Deletions cut 4 bases from V and 7 bases from J, with 13 bases between. The CDR3 covers 13 residues. CDR3 region: CASSWTPRSGYTF. The CDR3 DNA reads TGTGCCAGCAGTTGGACTCCGCGGTCTGGCTACACCTTC.

This clone was picked up one time. The chain recombines TRBV29-1 with TRBJ1-2, with 9 bases aligning to TRBD1. The CDR3 contains 18 residues. Germline CDR1 and CDR2: SQVTM and ANQGSEA. Unmatched junction bases numbered 19, after V lost 7 bases and J lost 1 base. CDR3 amino acids: CSGGPVPRQGESNYGYTF. DNA of the CDR3: TGCAGCGGCGGCCCGGTCCCTCGACAGGGGGAAAGTAACTATGGCTACACCTTC.

This clone came up once. The chain links TRBV10-3 to TRBJ2-3; 9 bases agree with TRBD2. The CDR3 consists of 15 residues. Unmatched junction bases numbered 2, after V lost 4 bases and J lost 0 bases. Germline loops: CDR1 ENHRY, CDR2 SYGVKD. This CDR3 reads CAISGAGGSTDTQYF. The CDR3 region has the DNA TGTGCCATCAGTGGAGCGGGGGGTAGCACAGATACGCAGTATTTT.

The chain links TRBV28 to TRBJ2-7, with 9 bases fitting TRBD1. J gave up 6 bases and V 4 bases, and 10 bases lay outside the gene matches. CDR3 size: 15 residues. Germline loops: CDR1 MDHEN, CDR2 SYDVKM. CDR3 protein: CASSSGTGSFLEQYF. The CDR3 DNA is TGTGCCAGCAGTTCTGGGACAGGGTCTTTCCTCGAGCAGTACTTC.

The chain has TRBV27 and TRBJ2-7; 7 positions match TRBD1. V lost 5 bases and J lost 4; bases outside the gene matches: 5. CDR1 and CDR2 from the germline V gene are MNHEY and SMNVEV (reference sequence). This CDR3 is 13 amino acids long. The CDR3 DNA follows: TGTGCCAGCAGTCACAGGGGCCCATACGAGCAGTACTTC. Translated, it gives CASSHRGPYEQYF.

The rearrangement links TRBV5-6 to TRBJ2-3; TRBD2 matches at 8 bases. CDR1 and CDR2 from the germline V gene are SGHDT and YYEEEE. This CDR3 has 15 amino acids. With V trimmed by 0 bases and J by 2 bases, 2 bases remained unmatched. The CDR3 loop is CASSLVRGATDTQYF. Here the CDR3 DNA reads TGTGCCAGCAGCTTGGTGCGGGGGGCCACAGATACGCAGTATTTT.

J is TRBJ2-3 and V is TRBV5-4; tentative D call: TRBD1 (6 bases). With 1 base removed from V and 11 bases from J, the gap between germline ends came to 23 bases. The CDR3 totals 16 residues. Per the germline V gene, CDR1 is SGHNT and CDR2 is YYREEE (reference sequence). This CDR3 is CASSLSRMSGQGLQYF. CDR3 in DNA: TGTGCCAGCAGCTTGTCTCGGATGAGTGGGCAGGGGCTGCAGTATTTT.

The chain recombines TRBV5-6 with TRBJ2-3; TRBD2 matches at 9 bases. J gave up 4 bases and V 3 bases, and 3 bases lay outside the gene matches. CDR3 length: 14 amino acids. Looked up from germline, CDR1 is SGHDT and CDR2 is YYEEEE. The CDR3 DNA is TGTGCCAGCAGCTGGACTAGCGACGCAGATACGCAGTATTTT. Translated, it gives CASSWTSDADTQYF.

The genes are TRBV28 and TRBJ1-3, with D unclear. The CDR3 has 17 amino acids. Trimming took 4 bases from V and 0 from J, leaving 16 bases between them. Germline V gene data show CDR1 as MDHEN and CDR2 as SYDVKM. The CDR3: CASSSGQAGSSGNTIYF. Here the CDR3 DNA reads TGTGCCAGCAGTTCCGGCCAGGCGGGGTCCTCTGGAAACACCATATATTTT.

This chain connects TRBV1 to TRBJ2-1; the table assigns TRBD2, which was not confirmed against the DNA. TRBV1 is assigned pseudogene status. The CDR3 has 12 amino acids. This CDR3 reads CTSSQDIHEQFF. In DNA form, the CDR3 reads TGCACCAGCAGCCAAGATATTCATGAGCAGTTCTTC.

V and J are TRBV4-1 and TRBJ2-7; 7 nucleotides agree with TRBD1. Germline V CDR1 and CDR2: MGHRA, YSYEKL. V trimming: 1 base; J trimming: 3 bases; junction bases outside the gene matches: 6. The CDR3 has 15 amino acids. The CDR3 protein is CASSQAGTAFYEQYF. The CDR3 DNA sequence: TGCGCCAGCAGCCAAGCCGGGACAGCATTCTACGAGCAGTACTTC.

This rearrangement joins TRBV7-9 to TRBJ2-7; 7 nucleotides align to TRBD1. The V gene's germline CDR1 is SEHNR and CDR2 FQNEAQ (reference sequence). V shed 5 bases, J shed 3 bases, and the junction held 7 bases outside the gene matches. CDR3 length equals 14 residues. CDR3 sequence reads: CASSVTGRGYEQYF. DNA of the CDR3: TGTGCCAGCAGCGTGACAGGGAGAGGCTACGAGCAGTACTTC. Supplemented by reference TRBV7-9 and TRBJ2-7, the full variable domain reads DTGVSQNPRHKITKRGQNVTFRCDPISEHNRLYWYRQTLGQGPEFLTYFQNEAQLEKSRLLSDRFSAERPKGSFSTLEIQRTEQGDSAMYLCASSVTGRGYEQYFGPGTRLTVT.

The chain is built from TRBV30 and TRBJ2-1, with D possibly matching TRBD2 (5 bases). Germline V gene lookup returns CDR1 GTSNPN and CDR2 SVGIG (reference sequence). The CDR3 extends over 14 amino acids. The ends were cut back, 5 bases at V and 6 bases at J, with 17 bases in the middle. The CDR3 protein is CAWAPELGLNEQFF. The CDR3 nucleotides read TGTGCCTGGGCCCCCGAACTAGGTCTCAATGAGCAGTTCTTC.

This chain joins TRBV7-2 and TRBJ1-2, with 11 nucleotides matching TRBD1. The junction had 11 bases not matched to a gene; V was cut back by 4 bases and J by 4 bases. The CDR3 extends over 17 amino acids. Germline CDR1 reads SGHTA; CDR2 reads FQGNSA. This chain's CDR3 is CASSSGQGAAAGYGYTF. The CDR3, as DNA: TGTGCCAGCAGCTCCGGACAGGGGGCGGCTGCAGGCTATGGCTACACCTTC. The complete variable domain, with remaining parts taken from reference TRBV7-2 and TRBJ1-2, reads GAGVSQSPSNKVTEKGKDVELRCDPISGHTALYWYRQSLGQGLEFLIYFQGNSAPDKSGLPSDRFSAERTGGSVSTLTIQRTQQEDSAVYLCASSSGQGAAAGYGYTFGSGTRLTVV.

The J gene is TRBJ2-5, the V gene TRBV4-3, with TRBD1 matching over 7 bases. J lost 5 bases, V lost 0 bases, and 15 bases had no gene match. The CDR3 has 18 residues. Germline CDR1 is LGHNA and CDR2 is YSLEER. The chain's CDR3 is CASSQELLDRWGSETQYF. The CDR3 DNA reads as TGCGCCAGCAGCCAAGAGCTCCTGGACAGGTGGGGTTCTGAGACCCAGTACTTC.

V is TRBV2 and J is TRBJ1-5; possible D gene TRBD1, 6 bases. The germline CDR1 and CDR2 sequences are SNHLY and FYNNEI. V was pared by 8 bases and J by 2 bases, with 16 bases between. This CDR3 spans 15 amino acids. CDR3 nucleotides: TGTGCCAGCCGAGATTCAGGGGTTGGCAATCAGCCCCAGCATTTT. Its protein is CASRDSGVGNQPQHF.

The chain links TRBV6-1 to TRBJ1-6; D not resolved. CDR1 is MNHNS and CDR2 is SASEGT in the germline V gene. The CDR3 has 13 residues. Trimming shortened V by 2 bases and J by 4 bases, and 3 bases separated the two germline ends. The CDR3 DNA reads TGTGCCAGCAGTGAACGGTATAATTCACCCCTCCACTTT. The encoded protein is CASSERYNSPLHF.

The DNA of the CDR3 is TGCGCACCCGGGACAACGCAAGGCTACACCTTC. Residues: CAPGTTQGYTF. The V call is TRBV10-1, the J call TRBJ1-2; TRBD1 might be the D (6 bases). CDR1 and CDR2 (germline): WNHNN, SYGVQD (reference sequence). CDR3 size: 11 residues.